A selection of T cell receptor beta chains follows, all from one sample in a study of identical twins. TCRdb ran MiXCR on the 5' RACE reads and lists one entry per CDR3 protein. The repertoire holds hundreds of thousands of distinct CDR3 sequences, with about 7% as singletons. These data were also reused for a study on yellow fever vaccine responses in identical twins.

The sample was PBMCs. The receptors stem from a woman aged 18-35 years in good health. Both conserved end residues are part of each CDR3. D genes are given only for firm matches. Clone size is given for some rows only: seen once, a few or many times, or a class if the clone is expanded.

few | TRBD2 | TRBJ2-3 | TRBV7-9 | CASSSVAGSTDTQYF | TGTGCCAGCAGCTCCGTAGCGGGGAGCACAGATACGCAGTATTTT
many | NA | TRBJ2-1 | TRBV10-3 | CAIAGTSNPYNEQFF | TGTGCCATCGCCGGGACTTCCAATCCCTACAATGAGCAGTTCTTC
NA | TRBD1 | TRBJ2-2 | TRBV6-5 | CASSNRGRLSGELFF | TGTGCCAGCAGTAACAGGGGGCGCCTCTCCGGGGAGCTGTTTTTT
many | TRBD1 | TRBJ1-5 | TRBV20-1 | CSARGAIGTGVQPQHF | TGCAGTGCTAGGGGGGCCATCGGGACAGGGGTTCAGCCCCAGCATTTT
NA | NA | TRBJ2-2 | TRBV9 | CASSVTQRDTGELFF | TGTGCCAGCAGCGTAACCCAGCGGGACACCGGGGAGCTGTTTTTT
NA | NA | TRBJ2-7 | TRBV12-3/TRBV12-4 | CASSRGVGQYF | TGTGCCAGCAGCCGGGGAGTCGGTCAGTACTTC
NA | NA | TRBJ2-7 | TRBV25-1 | CASSEPAGGGGSYEQYF | TGTGCCAGCAGTGAACCCGCCGGGGGAGGGGGCTCCTACGAGCAGTACTTC
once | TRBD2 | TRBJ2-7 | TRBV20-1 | CRGQDPLLAGTSGRGEQYF | TGCAGGGGCCAAGATCCGCTTTTAGCCGGGACTAGCGGGAGAGGCGAGCAGTACTTC
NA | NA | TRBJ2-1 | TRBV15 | CATSREGVNEQFF | TGTGCCACCAGCAGAGAAGGGGTGAATGAGCAGTTCTTC
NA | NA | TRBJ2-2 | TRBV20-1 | CSAAHFGKPAAAGELFF | TGCAGTGCTGCCCACTTCGGAAAACCCGCCGCGGCCGGGGAGCTGTTTTTT
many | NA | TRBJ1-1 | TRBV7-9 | CASSLPRMNTEAFF | TGTGCCAGCAGCTTACCACGGATGAACACTGAAGCTTTCTTT
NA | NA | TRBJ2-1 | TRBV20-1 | CSPRATGTHNEQFF | TGCAGTCCAAGAGCTACCGGGACCCACAATGAGCAGTTCTTC
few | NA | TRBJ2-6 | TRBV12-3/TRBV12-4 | CASSLIDTGANVLTF | TGTGCCAGCAGTTTAATAGATACTGGGGCCAACGTCCTGACTTTC
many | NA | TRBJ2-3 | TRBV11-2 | CASSPRRTDTQYF | TGTGCCAGCAGCCCCCGCCGCACAGATACGCAGTATTTT
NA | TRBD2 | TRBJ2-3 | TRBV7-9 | CASSSLAGFSDTQYF | TGTGCCAGCAGCTCGCTAGCGGGTTTTTCAGATACGCAGTATTTT
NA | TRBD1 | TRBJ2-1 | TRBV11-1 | CASSLGAGQARSYNEQFF | TGTGCCAGCAGCTTAGGAGCCGGACAGGCCCGCTCCTACAATGAGCAGTTCTTC
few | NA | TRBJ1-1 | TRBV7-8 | CASSLVRRAREAFF | TGTGCCAGCAGCTTAGTCCGCAGGGCTCGGGAAGCTTTCTTT
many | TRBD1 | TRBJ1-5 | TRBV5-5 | CASSARVGQGSNQPQHF | TGTGCCAGCAGCGCCAGAGTCGGACAGGGGAGCAATCAGCCCCAGCATTTT
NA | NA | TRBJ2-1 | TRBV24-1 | CATSESLNTPDDEQFF | TGTGCCACCAGTGAGAGCCTGAACACTCCCGACGATGAGCAGTTCTTC
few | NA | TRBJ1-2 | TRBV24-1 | CATSDLGNYGYTF | TGTGCCACCAGTGATTTGGGGAACTATGGCTACACCTTC
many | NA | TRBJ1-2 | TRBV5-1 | CASSYGVFSLYGYTF | TGCGCCAGCAGCTACGGGGTCTTTAGTCTCTATGGCTACACCTTC
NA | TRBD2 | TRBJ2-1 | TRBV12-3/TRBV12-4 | CASSRTSGSRGEQFF | TGTGCCAGCAGTAGGACTAGCGGGAGTCGGGGTGAGCAGTTCTTC
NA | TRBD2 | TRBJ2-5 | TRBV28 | CASSPVSGGLEETQYF | TGTGCCAGCAGTCCGGTTAGCGGGGGGCTAGAAGAGACCCAGTACTTC
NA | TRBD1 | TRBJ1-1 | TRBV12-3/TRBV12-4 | CASTKTGVKGNTEAFF | TGTGCCAGCACCAAGACAGGGGTTAAGGGGAACACTGAAGCTTTCTTT
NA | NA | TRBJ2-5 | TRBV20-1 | CSAADGETQYF | TGCAGTGCTGCAGATGGAGAGACCCAGTACTTC
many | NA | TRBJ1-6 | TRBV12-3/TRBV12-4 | CASSTGSSPLHF | TGTGCCAGCAGCACAGGGAGTTCACCCCTCCACTTT
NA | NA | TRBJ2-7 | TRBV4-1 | CASSPSRGSISYEQYF | TGCGCCAGCAGCCCTTCCCGGGGGTCGATTTCCTACGAGCAGTACTTC
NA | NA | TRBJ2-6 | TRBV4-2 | CASSQEFANSGANVLTF | TGTGCCAGCAGCCAAGAGTTTGCGAACTCTGGGGCCAACGTCCTGACTTTC
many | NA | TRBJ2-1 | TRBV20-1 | CSALGSSYNEQFF | TGCAGTGCGTTAGGGAGCTCCTACAATGAGCAGTTCTTC
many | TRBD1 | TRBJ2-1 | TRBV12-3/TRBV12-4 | CASSTLSTGYNEQFF | TGTGCCAGCAGTACCCTATCGACAGGGTACAATGAGCAGTTCTTC
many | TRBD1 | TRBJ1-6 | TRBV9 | CASSLGTGGSPLHF | TGTGCCAGCAGCTTAGGGACAGGGGGTTCACCCCTCCACTTT
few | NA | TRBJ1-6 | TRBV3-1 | CASSQLGTSNSPLHF | TGTGCCAGCAGCCAGCTAGGGACTTCTAATTCACCCCTCCACTTT
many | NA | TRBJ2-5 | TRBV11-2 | CASTSSGTLYF | TGTGCCAGCACCTCATCCGGGACTCTGTACTTC
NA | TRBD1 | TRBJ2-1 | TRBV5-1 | CASSLASITGQRVDEQFF | TGCGCCAGCAGCTTGGCCTCAATAACGGGACAGAGGGTCGATGAGCAGTTCTTC
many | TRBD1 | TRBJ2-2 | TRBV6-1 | CASSDRGTGVVGELFF | TGTGCCAGCAGTGATCGGGGGACAGGGGTCGTCGGGGAGCTGTTTTTT
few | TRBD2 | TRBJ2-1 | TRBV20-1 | CSPIAGYNEQFF | TGCAGTCCAATAGCGGGGTACAATGAGCAGTTCTTC
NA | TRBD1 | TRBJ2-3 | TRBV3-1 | CASSLRGQGFTDTQYF | TGTGCCAGCAGCCTCCGTGGACAGGGCTTCACAGATACGCAGTATTTT